Only a few counts were recorded for the clone carrying this T cell receptor beta chain. Its antigen is still unknown. The sample belongs to a study of T-cell memory formation after mild COVID-19. Turning to the study itself: There were largely donor-specific TCR clusters.

Study-level points and caveats: Day 15 to 85 contracting clones showed balanced CD4/CD8; day 15 to 37 expanders favored CD4+. Contracting clones localized mainly to CM and EM when CD4+ and mainly to EMRA when CD8+.

The CDR3 is made up of 14 amino acids. V dropped 4 bases and J dropped 2 bases, with 11 bases sitting between them. Germline CDR1 is SEHNR and CDR2 is FQNEAQ (reference sequence). TCRdb re-analysed the 5' RACE reads in MiXCR, keeping a single row per CDR3 protein. The sample shows 350,000 to 400,000 distinct CDR3 sequences, approximately 21% of them seen only once. The sample was PBMCs or a T cell subset sorted from them (not recorded which). The chain has TRBV7-9 and TRBJ1-1; D is unclear. This sequence was found in an adult woman who had mild COVID-19 (a few samples of this study predate the infection). Cell type and time point are not known. CDR3 protein: CASSSLQTNTEAFF. For the CDR3, the DNA is TGTGCCAGCAGCTCCCTACAGACAAACACTGAAGCTTTCTTT. Variable domain in full (rest from reference TRBV7-9 and TRBJ1-1): DTGVSQNPRHKITKRGQNVTFRCDPISEHNRLYWYRQTLGQGPEFLTYFQNEAQLEKSRLLSDRFSAERPKGSFSTLEIQRTEQGDSAMYLCASSSLQTNTEAFFGQGTRLTVV.